This paragraph covers one TCR beta chain sequence. Germline loops: CDR1 SGHDN, CDR2 FVKESK. The V end was cut by 2 bases, the J end by 8 bases, with 15 bases between. There are 14 residues in the CDR3. This sample is part of a study of control samples from healthy donors and cancer patients. Using immunoSEQ multiplex PCR, the repertoire was profiled, and TCRdb retains in-frame clones only, with some absent. The data show about 180,000 clones, 90% seen once. What was sequenced was blood. This clonotype originated in a woman aged 45-65 years in good health. The chain links TRBV14 to TRBJ1-2; possibly TRBD1 for D (5 bases). DNA of the CDR3: TGTGCCAGCAGCCAATCGGGGCCCGCCGGCGGCTACACCTTC. This translates into CASSQSGPAGGYTF.